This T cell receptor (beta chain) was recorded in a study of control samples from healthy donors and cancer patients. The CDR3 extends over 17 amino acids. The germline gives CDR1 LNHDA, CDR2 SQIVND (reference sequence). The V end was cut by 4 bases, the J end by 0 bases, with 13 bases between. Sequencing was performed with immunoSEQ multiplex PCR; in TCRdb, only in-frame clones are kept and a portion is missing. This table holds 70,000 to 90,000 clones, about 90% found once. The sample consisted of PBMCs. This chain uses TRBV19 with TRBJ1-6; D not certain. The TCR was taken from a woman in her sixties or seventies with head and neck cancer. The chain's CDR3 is CASSTKATSSYNSPLHF. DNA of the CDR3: TGTGCCAGTAGTACAAAAGCCACCAGCTCCTATAATTCACCCCTCCACTTT.